This T cell receptor (beta chain) was captured by sequencing in a study of T cell responses to AZD1222 COVID-19 vaccine. Concerning this clone itself: Its matching antigen is unknown.

Assay used: immunoSEQ multiplex PCR; TCRdb lists only in-frame clones, some missing. The data hold 120,000 to 150,000 clones, with around 89% observed a single time. Germline loops: CDR1 SGHTA, CDR2 FQGNSA. V lost 2 bases, J lost 9 bases, and 13 bases stayed unmatched. The CDR3 sequence is 16 residues long. Study results and limitations: Breadth and depth of Spike-specific TCRs rose after two AZD1222 doses. Donors in the cohort were predominantly white British and more often female, and clonal diversity was possibly underestimated.

This specimen consisted of peripheral blood, obtained 28 days after the second AZD1222 dose. The clonotype was recovered from an adult who received the AZD1222 COVID-19 vaccine. The rearrangement joins TRBV7-2 to TRBJ2-1, with 7 nucleotides matching TRBD1. The CDR3 sequence: CASSLNSMTGKGEQFF. CDR3 coding DNA: TGTGCCAGCAGCTTAAACTCAATGACAGGGAAGGGTGAGCAGTTCTTC.